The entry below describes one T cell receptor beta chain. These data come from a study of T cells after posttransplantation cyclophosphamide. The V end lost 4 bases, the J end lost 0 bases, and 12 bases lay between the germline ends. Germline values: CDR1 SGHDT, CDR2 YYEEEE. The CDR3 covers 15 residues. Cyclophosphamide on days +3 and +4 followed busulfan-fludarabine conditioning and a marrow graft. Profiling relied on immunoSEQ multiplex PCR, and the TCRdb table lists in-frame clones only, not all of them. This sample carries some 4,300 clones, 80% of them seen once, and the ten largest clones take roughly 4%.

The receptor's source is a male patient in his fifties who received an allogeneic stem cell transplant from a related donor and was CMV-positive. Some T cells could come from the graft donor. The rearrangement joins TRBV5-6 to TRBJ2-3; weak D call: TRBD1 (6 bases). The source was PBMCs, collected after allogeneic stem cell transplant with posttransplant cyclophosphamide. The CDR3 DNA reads TGTGCCAGCAGCCACAGGGAGATGAGCACAGATACGCAGTATTTT. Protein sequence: CASSHREMSTDTQYF.